Given below is one TCR beta chain in context. This entry is derived from a study of control samples from healthy donors and cancer patients. Assay used: immunoSEQ multiplex PCR; TCRdb lists only in-frame clones, some missing. The repertoire holds 84,000 or so clones, with around 83% as singletons. This CDR3 region has 14 residues. Germline assignment: CDR1 MNHNY and CDR2 SVGAGI (reference sequence). Trimming removed 11 bases at V and 4 bases at J, with 20 bases between. V and J are TRBV6-6 and TRBJ1-2, with D possibly TRBD1 on 6 matching bases. The material sequenced was PBMCs. The receptor was derived from a man aged 60 to 69 with head and neck cancer. Here the CDR3 reads CAGKPSRDTYGYTF. DNA for the CDR3: TGTGCCGGTAAACCATCGCGGGACACCTATGGCTACACCTTC.